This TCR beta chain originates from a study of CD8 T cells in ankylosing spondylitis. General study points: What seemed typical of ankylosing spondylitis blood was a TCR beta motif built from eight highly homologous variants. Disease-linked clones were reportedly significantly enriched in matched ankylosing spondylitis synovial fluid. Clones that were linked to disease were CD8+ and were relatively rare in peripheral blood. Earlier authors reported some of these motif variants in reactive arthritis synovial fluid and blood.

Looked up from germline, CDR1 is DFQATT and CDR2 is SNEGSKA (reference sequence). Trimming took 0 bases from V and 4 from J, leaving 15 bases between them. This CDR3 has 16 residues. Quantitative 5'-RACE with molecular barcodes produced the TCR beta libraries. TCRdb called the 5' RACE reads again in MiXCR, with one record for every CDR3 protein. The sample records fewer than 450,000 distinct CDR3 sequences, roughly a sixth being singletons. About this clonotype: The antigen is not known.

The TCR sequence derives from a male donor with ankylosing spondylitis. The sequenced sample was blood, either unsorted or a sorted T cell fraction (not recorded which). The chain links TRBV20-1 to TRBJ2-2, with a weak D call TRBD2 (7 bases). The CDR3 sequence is CSAREGGAPGTGELFF. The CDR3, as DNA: TGCAGTGCTAGAGAGGGGGGGGCGCCGGGCACCGGGGAGCTGTTTTTT.